The entry below gives a single TCR beta chain sequence along with its context. Antigen: not known. The data originate from a study of cytomegalovirus exposure and HLA in healthy donors. Study results and limitations: There were reportedly fewer N-insertions in an Asian-associated ancestry cluster than the roughly 670-donor mean, in a later analysis.

Germline V gives CDR1 MDHEN, CDR2 SYDVKM. The CDR3 consists of 14 residues. Trimming took 4 bases from V and 5 from J; bases not matched to a gene: 8. PCR involved 60 Vbeta and 13 Jbeta primers. The method was immunoSEQ multiplex PCR; TCRdb's version includes in-frame clones alone and lacks a portion of them. The sample consists of roughly 180,000 clones, under 85% of them appearing once. This chain connects TRBV28 to TRBJ2-7; TRBD1 aligns across 7 bases. The sample was PBMCs. The TCR originated in a male donor in good health and CMV-seronegative. The CDR3 loop reads CASSYPLTGDEQYF. CDR3 DNA: TGTGCCAGCAGTTACCCCCTCACAGGGGACGAGCAGTACTTC.